Sequencing of this TCR beta chain was carried out in a study of T cells in Graves' hyperthyroidism and ophthalmopathy. Regarding the study as a whole: Ophthalmopathy was told apart from stable hyperthyroidism by a 13 V-J model.

Authors of the study amplified TCR beta CDR3 regions from RNA transcripts. The HTBI primer set was used in a first-round RT-PCR of the TCR CDR3. TCRdb reprocessed the multiplex PCR reads with MiXCR, giving one entry per CDR3 protein. In the table there are approximately 560,000 distinct CDR3 sequences, just over 45% of which are singletons. The germline CDR1 and CDR2 sequences are SGHVS and FQNEAQ. The CDR3 totals 13 residues. Among the patients, aged 18 to 65, hyperthyroidism was newly diagnosed and had lasted under 2 months. Diagnostic decisions used clinical symptoms, serum thyroxine and TRAb, thyroid ultrasound and orbital computed tomography. Regarding this clonotype: Antigen specificity is unknown. A read error may account for a junction end that differs from germline.

Sequencing used peripheral blood or thyroid tissue (not recorded which). The rearrangement links TRBV7-8 to TRBJ1-2, with 7 bases aligning to TRBD1. This receptor was identified in a woman under 30 with Graves' hyperthyroidism. This chain's CDR3 is CASSQDRVRGYTF. The CDR3 nucleotides read TGCGCCAGCAGCCAAGACAGGGTTCGCGGCTACACCTTC.